One TCR beta chain is described in this entry. Under the authors' procedure: For nucleated cells, counts were estimated from reference gene primer amplification. Only in-frame clones appear in the TCRdb table, and some are missing; sequencing was by immunoSEQ multiplex PCR. V and J calls plus clone size are reproduced from that table; the DNA served to infer D and trimming. The table shows 65,000 to 100,000 clones, with nearly 90% occurring only once. V lost 5 bases, J lost 3 bases, and 6 bases stayed unmatched. Germline V lookup: CDR1 LNHDA, CDR2 SQIVND (reference sequence). This CDR3 is 15 amino acids long. This specimen comes from a study of blood T cell repertoires in COVID-19. Study summary: Donors in the United States, Italy and Spain gave samples during acute or convalescent COVID-19. Sources were T cells, B-cell-depleted T cells, or PBMCs; the material itself was cDNA or gDNA.

The specimen sequenced was peripheral blood. This TCR came from a man aged 50 or older with acute or convalescent COVID-19. The J gene is TRBJ2-4, the V gene TRBV19; 8 bases line up with TRBD1. The CDR3 DNA follows: TGTGCCAGTAGTGGACAGGGTTGGAGCAAAAACATTCAGTACTTC. It is translated as CASSGQGWSKNIQYF.